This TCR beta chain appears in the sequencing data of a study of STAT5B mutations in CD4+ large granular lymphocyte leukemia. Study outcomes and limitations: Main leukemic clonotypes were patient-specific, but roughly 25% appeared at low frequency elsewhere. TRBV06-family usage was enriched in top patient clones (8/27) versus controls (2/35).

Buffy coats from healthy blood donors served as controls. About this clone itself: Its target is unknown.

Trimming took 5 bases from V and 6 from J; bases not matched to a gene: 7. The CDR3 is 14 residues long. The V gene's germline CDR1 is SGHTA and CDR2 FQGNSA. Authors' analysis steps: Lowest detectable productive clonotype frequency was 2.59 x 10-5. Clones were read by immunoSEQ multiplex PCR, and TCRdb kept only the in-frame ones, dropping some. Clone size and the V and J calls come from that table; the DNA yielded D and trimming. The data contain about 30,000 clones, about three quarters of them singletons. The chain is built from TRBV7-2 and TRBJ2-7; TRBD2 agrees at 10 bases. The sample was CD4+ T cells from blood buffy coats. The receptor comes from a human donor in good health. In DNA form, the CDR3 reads TGTGCCAGCAGCCAAGTCAGCGGGGGGGGCGAGCAGTACGTC. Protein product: CASSQVSGGGEQYV.